Below are 22 T cell receptor beta chains sequenced from a single sample in a study of shared clonotypes between healthy human individuals. Naive CD8 cells lacked CD45RO and underwent positive selection for CCR7, leaving out terminally differentiated effector memory CD45RA+ cells. Sequenced by immunoSEQ multiplex PCR; TCRdb stores in-frame clones only, minus some. The table shows about 1,800,000 clones, with roughly 94% occurring only once. The sample comprised naive CD8+ T cells sorted from blood. These receptor sequences come from a man aged 18 to 30 in good health.

This chain links TRBV27 with TRBJ2-7; 9 nucleotides line up with TRBD2. V lost 7 bases, J lost 2 bases, and 9 bases stayed unmatched. The length of the CDR3 is 15 residues. Per the germline V gene, CDR1 is MNHEY and CDR2 is SMNVEV (reference sequence). The chain's CDR3 is CASKGGAGGTYEQYF. Here the CDR3 DNA reads TGTGCCAGCAAAGGTGGCGCGGGAGGGACCTACGAGCAGTACTTC.

The chain uses TRBV5-1 and TRBJ2-1, with TRBD1 identical over 9 bases. Germline V gives CDR1 SGHRS, CDR2 YFSETQ. The V gene end was trimmed by 0 bases and the J gene end by 2 bases; junction bases not matched to a gene: 3. This CDR3 comprises 16 residues. The CDR3 coding sequence is TGCGCCAGCAGCTTGGCCACAGGGGGCACCTACAATGAGCAGTTCTTC. Amino acids: CASSLATGGTYNEQFF.

This clone was detected once. V is TRBV9 and J is TRBJ2-7; TRBD2 matches 7 bases. V lost 4 bases and J lost 3; bases outside the gene matches: 10. Germline CDR1 is SGDLS and CDR2 is YYNGEE. The CDR3 runs 15 residues. DNA for the CDR3: TGTGCCAGCAGCCCCGGCGGGAGATTGGACTACGAGCAGTACTTC. Amino acids: CASSPGGRLDYEQYF. Together with reference TRBV9 and TRBJ2-7, the CDR3 gives the full variable domain: DSGVTQTPKHLITATGQRVTLRCSPRSGDLSVYWYQQSLDQGLQFLIQYYNGEERAKGNILERFSAQQFPDLHSELNLSSLELGDSALYFCASSPGGRLDYEQYFGPGTRLTVT.

The chain joins TRBV4-3 to TRBJ1-2; TRBD1 agrees at 10 bases. The CDR3 sequence is 16 residues long. With 4 bases clipped from V and 1 base from J, the junction kept 6 bases outside the gene matches. Germline V gene sequence: CDR1 LGHNA, CDR2 YSLEER. The CDR3 nucleotides are TGCGCCAGCAGCCTCGGGACAGGGGAACTTAACTATGGCTACACCTTC. Protein: CASSLGTGELNYGYTF.

This CDR3 reads CASSDDSGLTVDEQFF. Written as DNA, the CDR3 is TGCGCCAGCAGTGACGATAGCGGGCTTACCGTCGATGAGCAGTTCTTC. This sequence joins TRBV10-2 and TRBJ2-1, with 7 positions matching TRBD2. CDR1 is WSHSY and CDR2 is SAAADI in the germline V gene. The CDR3 totals 16 residues. After removal of 3 bases from V and 8 bases from J, the junction contained 13 bases not matched to a gene.

Turning to this clone: Other DNA sequences in this specimen translate into the identical CDR3. The chain recombines TRBV5-6 with TRBJ1-6; tentatively, D is TRBD1 (5 bases). The V and J ends lost 2 bases and 6 bases respectively, with 12 bases between them. The CDR3 runs to 15 residues. In germline, CDR1 is SGHDT, CDR2 YYEEEE. The CDR3 bases are TGTGCCAGCAGCTTACAAGGGGCGGGTAATTCACCCCTCCACTTT. It specifies CASSLQGAGNSPLHF.

The chain joins TRBV7-2 to TRBJ2-7; D unclear. CDR3 length: 16 amino acids. The germline V and J ends were trimmed by 1 base and 2 bases, with 15 bases remaining between them. CDR1 is SGHTA and CDR2 is FQGNSA in the germline V gene. CDR3 in DNA: TGTGCCAGCAGCTTAGAGTCTGGGAACAGTGCCTACGAGCAGTACTTC. The encoded protein is CASSLESGNSAYEQYF. The full variable domain, with the rest looked up from reference TRBV7-2 and TRBJ2-7, is GAGVSQSPSNKVTEKGKDVELRCDPISGHTALYWYRQSLGQGLEFLIYFQGNSAPDKSGLPSDRFSAERTGGSVSTLTIQRTQQEDSAVYLCASSLESGNSAYEQYFGPGTRLTVT.

As concerns this clone: Additional DNA sequences in this sample encode the identical CDR3. The V call is TRBV7-9, the J call TRBJ2-7; possibly TRBD2 for D (5 bases). Germline CDR1 is SEHNR and CDR2 is FQNEAQ (reference sequence). The CDR3 has 12 amino acids. V lost 5 bases to trimming and J lost 5 bases, with 10 bases between them. CDR3 sequence reads: CASSPTGNEQYF. DNA for the CDR3: TGTGCCAGCAGCCCAACGGGGAACGAGCAGTACTTC.

The chain couples TRBV19 to TRBJ2-7; D gene uncertain. The CDR3 runs to 14 residues. The ends were cut back, 3 bases at V and 0 bases at J, with 9 bases in the middle. Germline V CDR1 and CDR2: LNHDA, SQIVND (reference sequence). The CDR3 is CASSMTPDSYEQYF. CDR3 nucleotide sequence: TGTGCCAGTAGTATGACACCCGACTCCTACGAGCAGTACTTC.

This sequence joins TRBV7-9 and TRBJ2-3; TRBD2 might be the D (6 bases). Per the germline V gene, CDR1 is SEHNR and CDR2 is FQNEAQ (reference sequence). The CDR3 sequence is 15 residues long. V dropped 8 bases and J dropped 2 bases, with 17 bases sitting between them. The CDR3 region is CASCPGGETTDTQYF. The DNA for the CDR3 is TGTGCCAGCTGCCCGGGCGGGGAGACCACAGATACGCAGTATTTT.

This clone was observed a single time. The genes are TRBV7-9 and TRBJ1-6; D unclear. Germline assignment: CDR1 SEHNR and CDR2 FQNEAQ (reference sequence). V lost 5 bases to trimming and J lost 0 bases, with 11 bases between them. CDR3 length equals 16 residues. CDR3 amino acids: CASSPAGLSYNSPLHF. In DNA, the CDR3 is TGTGCCAGCAGCCCCGCAGGTCTCTCCTATAATTCACCCCTCCACTTT.

This clone appeared a single time. The chain links TRBV2 to TRBJ1-2, with TRBD1 matching over 7 bases. Trimming took 7 bases from V and 8 from J; bases not matched to a gene: 4. The V gene's germline CDR1 is SNHLY and CDR2 FYNNEI. The CDR3 has 11 residues. The CDR3 loop reads CASMGQPGYTF. CDR3 coding DNA: TGTGCCAGCATGGGACAGCCAGGCTACACCTTC.

This rearrangement joins TRBV27 to TRBJ2-1; perhaps TRBD1 as D (6 bases). CDR1 and CDR2 from the germline V gene are MNHEY and SMNVEV (reference sequence). CDR3 length: 14 amino acids. Trimming took off 8 bases at V and 2 bases at J, with 13 bases between the two ends. In DNA form, the CDR3 reads TGTGCCAGCGCACTACAGGGAACCTACAATGAGCAGTTCTTC. Its protein product is CASALQGTYNEQFF.

The V call is TRBV27, the J call TRBJ2-7; D perhaps matches TRBD1 (5 bases). CDR1 is MNHEY and CDR2 is SMNVEV in the germline V gene (reference sequence). This CDR3 is built from 14 residues. Trimming cost V 0 bases and J 6 bases, with 12 bases left between them. CDR3 DNA: TGTGCCAGCAGTTTATCACAGGTTCCTACCGAGCAGTACTTC. Protein product: CASSLSQVPTEQYF.

V usage is TRBV5-4 and J usage is TRBJ2-1, with D possibly TRBD2 on 6 matching bases. Trimming took off 0 bases at V and 3 bases at J, with 13 bases between the two ends. The germline V gene has CDR1 SGHNT and CDR2 YYREEE (reference sequence). The CDR3 has 16 amino acids. The CDR3 sequence: CASSLESGVVYNEQFF. CDR3 bases: TGTGCCAGCAGCTTGGAGTCGGGGGTAGTCTACAATGAGCAGTTCTTC.

The chain uses TRBV19 and TRBJ1-1; D is perhaps TRBD1 (6 bases). The CDR3 covers 17 residues. The germline CDR1 and CDR2 sequences are LNHDA and SQIVND (reference sequence). Trimming pared 1 base from V and 0 bases from J, leaving 15 bases between. The CDR3, as DNA: TGTGCCAGTAGTATAGGTTTCAGGGACACTTTGAACACTGAAGCTTTCTTT. Protein product: CASSIGFRDTLNTEAFF.

The chain combines TRBV7-2 with TRBJ1-3; 10 bases are a match to TRBD1. CDR3 size: 14 residues. Germline trimming cut 4 bases from V and 6 bases from J; bases unmatched to any gene: 3. The V gene's germline CDR1 is SGHTA and CDR2 FQGNSA. CDR3 DNA sequence: TGTGCCAGCAGCTCAGACAGGGGGCTAAACACCATATATTTT. The encoded protein is CASSSDRGLNTIYF.

This chain links TRBV2 with TRBJ1-5, with D perhaps TRBD1 (6 bases). This CDR3 region has 17 residues. CDR1 is SNHLY, CDR2 FYNNEI, per germline. With 3 bases removed from V and 6 bases from J, the gap between germline ends came to 21 bases. DNA of the CDR3: TGTGCCAGCAGTGACAACCTTTTACAGGGCTCGGGTCAGCCCCAGCATTTT. Translating it yields CASSDNLLQGSGQPQHF. Full variable domain (remainder filled in from reference TRBV2 and TRBJ1-5): EPEVTQTPSHQVTQMGQEVILRCVPISNHLYFYWYRQILGQKVEFLVSFYNNEISEKSEIFDDQFSVERPDGSNFTLKIRSTKLEDSAMYFCASSDNLLQGSGQPQHFGDGTRLSIL.

This sequence joins TRBV7-9 and TRBJ1-2; 7 bases agree with TRBD1. Trimming cost V 6 bases and J 4 bases; bases outside gene matches: 5. CDR1 is SEHNR, CDR2 FQNEAQ, per germline (reference sequence). This CDR3 contains 13 residues. Here the CDR3 reads CASRQGQSYGYTF. The DNA of the CDR3 is TGTGCCAGCAGGCAGGGACAGAGCTATGGCTACACCTTC.

This rearrangement joins TRBV27 to TRBJ2-3; no clear D. This CDR3 contains 13 residues. In germline, CDR1 is MNHEY, CDR2 SMNVEV (reference sequence). With 2 bases removed from V and 3 bases from J, the gap between germline ends came to 6 bases. The CDR3 nucleotides are TGTGCCAGCAGTTTAATGTGGACAGATACGCAGTATTTT. Protein product: CASSLMWTDTQYF.

The chain employs TRBV2 and TRBJ1-2; TRBD1 matches 9 bases. Germline V gene data show CDR1 as SNHLY and CDR2 as FYNNEI. The CDR3 contains 13 residues. J gave up 3 bases and V 7 bases, and 3 bases lay outside the gene matches. The CDR3 is CASITGGDYGYTF. CDR3 nucleotides: TGTGCCAGCATCACAGGGGGCGACTATGGCTACACCTTC.

CDR3 sequence: CASSLGGEGGTDTQYF. As DNA, the CDR3 is TGTGCCAGCAGCTTGGGAGGGGAGGGAGGCACAGATACGCAGTATTTT. The V gene is TRBV5-6, the J gene TRBJ2-3; TRBD2 aligns across 7 bases. Germline values: CDR1 SGHDT, CDR2 YYEEEE. V shed 0 bases, J shed 1 base, and the junction held 5 bases outside the gene matches. The CDR3 length is 16 residues.